Below, one T cell receptor beta chain is given with its context. The record originates from a study of blood T cell repertoires in COVID-19. Study-level information: The analysed material was cDNA or gDNA that came from T cells, B-cell-depleted T cells, or PBMCs.

With 6 bases removed from V and 5 bases from J, the gap between germline ends came to 17 bases. The V gene's germline CDR1 is WNHNN and CDR2 SYGVQD (reference sequence). CDR3 length: 15 residues. TCRdb's table, derived via immunoSEQ multiplex PCR, lists solely in-frame clones and lacks some. Of approximately 150,000 clones listed, roughly 81% are singletons. This receptor was taken from a man aged 35 to 55 with acute or convalescent COVID-19. What was sequenced was peripheral blood. The rearrangement joins TRBV10-1 to TRBJ2-1; perhaps TRBD1 as D (6 bases). The CDR3 DNA sequence: TGCGCCAGCAGCCAACAGGGCCTCGGGAACAATGAGCAGTTCTTC. Its protein product is CASSQQGLGNNEQFF.